This T cell receptor (beta chain) appears in the sequencing data of a study of blood T cell repertoires in COVID-19. Looking at the study overall: Researchers got acute and convalescent COVID-19 samples from the United States, Italy and Spain. PBMCs, B-cell-depleted T cells, or T cells provided the cDNA or gDNA that made up the material.

CDR1 is MDHEN and CDR2 is SYDVKM in the germline V gene. This CDR3 region has 13 residues. The V segment lost 5 bases and the J segment 4 bases; nucleotides outside the gene matches: 3. The data were produced by immunoSEQ multiplex PCR, yet TCRdb's version contains in-frame clones alone and is incomplete. The data show 350,000 to 500,000 clones, approximately 91% seen once. The age range of participants was roughly 18 to 90 years, with residence in 20 to 25 US areas. A COVID-19 case had been met by exposed participants during the 2 weeks before study entry. The sequenced material came from PBMCs or T cells enriched from blood (not recorded which). This TCR was recovered from a young woman who had been exposed to COVID-19. The V call is TRBV28, the J call TRBJ1-2; TRBD1 matches 8 bases. The CDR3 here is CASSITGGYGYTF. The CDR3 bases are TGTGCCAGCAGTATAACAGGGGGCTATGGCTACACCTTC.